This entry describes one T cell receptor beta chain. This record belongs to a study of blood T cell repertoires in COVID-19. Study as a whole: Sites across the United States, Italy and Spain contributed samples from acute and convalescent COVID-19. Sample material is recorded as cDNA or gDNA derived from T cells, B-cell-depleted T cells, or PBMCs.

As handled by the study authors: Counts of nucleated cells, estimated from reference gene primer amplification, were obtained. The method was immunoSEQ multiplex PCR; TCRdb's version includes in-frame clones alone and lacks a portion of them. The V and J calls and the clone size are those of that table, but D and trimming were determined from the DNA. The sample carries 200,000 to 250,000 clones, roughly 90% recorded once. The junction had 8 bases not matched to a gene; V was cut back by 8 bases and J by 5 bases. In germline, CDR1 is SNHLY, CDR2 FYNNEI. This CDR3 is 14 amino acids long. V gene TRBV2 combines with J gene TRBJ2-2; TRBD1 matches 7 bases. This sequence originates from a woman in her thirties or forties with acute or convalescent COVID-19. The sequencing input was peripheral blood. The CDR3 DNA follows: TGTGCCAGCGGGACAGCTCAGAGAACCGGGGAGCTGTTTTTT. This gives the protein CASGTAQRTGELFF.